The 28 T cell receptor beta chains given below trace back to one sample, sequenced in a study of blood T cell repertoires in COVID-19. The table came from immunoSEQ multiplex PCR; TCRdb's copy has only in-frame clones and leaves some out. Of some 150,000 clones in the sample, around 83% are singletons; the top ten hold roughly 1%. Sample: peripheral blood. These receptor sequences come from a man in his forties with acute or convalescent COVID-19.

In DNA form, the CDR3 reads TGTGCCAGCTCACAACTAGAAGCAACTAATGAAAAACTGTTTTTT. Protein sequence: CASSQLEATNEKLFF. This chain connects TRBV18 to TRBJ1-4, with unresolved D. Germline V lookup: CDR1 KGHSH, CDR2 LQKENI. Trimming removed 4 bases at V and 0 bases at J, with 9 bases between. The CDR3 covers 15 residues.

The J gene is TRBJ1-2, the V gene TRBV2; no clear D. The V gene's germline CDR1 is SNHLY and CDR2 FYNNEI. V lost 7 bases, J lost 3 bases, and 12 bases lay in between. The CDR3 sequence is 13 residues long. In DNA form, the CDR3 reads TGTGCCAGCAAGTTCCTAGATTACTATGGCTACACCTTC. This translates into CASKFLDYYGYTF.

This chain connects TRBV18 to TRBJ2-1; 10 bases match TRBD2. V trimming: 2 bases; J trimming: 6 bases; junction bases outside the gene matches: 10. CDR1 is KGHSH and CDR2 is LQKENI in the germline V gene. CDR3 size: 17 residues. CDR3 coding DNA: TGTGCCAGCTCACCAGTTGGAGCGGGGGGGAAAATCAATGAGCAGTTCTTC. Amino acids: CASSPVGAGGKINEQFF. Based on the CDR3 plus reference TRBV18 and TRBJ2-1, the full variable domain is NAGVMQNPRHLVRRRGQEARLRCSPMKGHSHVYWYRQLPEEGLKFMVYLQKENIIDESGMPKERFSAEFPKEGPSILRIQQVVRGDSAAYFCASSPVGAGGKINEQFFGPGTRLTVL.

This clone was seen only once. The chain carries TRBV19 and TRBJ2-1; TRBD1 aligns across 8 bases. The CDR3 covers 16 residues. V shed 6 bases and J 0 bases; nucleotides not matched to a gene: 7. Germline CDR1 and CDR2: LNHDA and SQIVND (reference sequence). CDR3: CASRDQGASSYNEQFF. The CDR3 DNA reads as TGTGCCAGTAGGGACCAGGGGGCAAGCTCCTACAATGAGCAGTTCTTC.

This sequence joins TRBV7-2 and TRBJ1-1; no definite D call. V was trimmed by 0 bases and J by 1 base, leaving 18 bases between them. The CDR3 loop spans 18 amino acids. CDR1 is SGHTA and CDR2 is FQGNSA in the germline V gene. The CDR3 nucleotides read TGTGCCAGCAGCTTAGCTAAAGGTTTCGGACTCACGAACACTGAAGCTTTCTTT. This encodes CASSLAKGFGLTNTEAFF.

CDR3 amino acids: CASSSSGGAGEQFF. The DNA of the CDR3 is TGTGCCAGCAGTTCAAGCGGGGGGGCTGGTGAGCAGTTCTTC. V usage is TRBV11-1 and J usage is TRBJ2-1; 10 bases are shared with TRBD2. This CDR3 has 14 amino acids. V lost 6 bases to trimming and J lost 9 bases; unmatched junction nucleotides: 8. The germline gives CDR1 SGHAT, CDR2 FQDESV (reference sequence).

This clone occurred once. The rearrangement links TRBV2 to TRBJ1-5; D is uncertain. Per germline, CDR1 SNHLY and CDR2 FYNNEI. The CDR3 has 14 amino acids. Trimming removed 1 base from V and 7 bases from J, with 11 bases in between. The chain's CDR3 is CASSEEGGGQPQHF. In nucleotides, the CDR3 is TGTGCCAGCAGTGAAGAAGGAGGAGGACAGCCCCAGCATTTT. Together with reference TRBV2 and TRBJ1-5, the CDR3 gives the full variable domain: EPEVTQTPSHQVTQMGQEVILRCVPISNHLYFYWYRQILGQKVEFLVSFYNNEISEKSEIFDDQFSVERPDGSNFTLKIRSTKLEDSAMYFCASSEEGGGQPQHFGDGTRLSIL.

V usage is TRBV6-5 and J usage is TRBJ1-2; D might be TRBD1 (5 bases). The CDR3 extends over 14 amino acids. Looked up from germline, CDR1 is MNHEY and CDR2 is SVGAGI. V shed 5 bases and J shed 4 bases, with 14 bases lying between them. Here the CDR3 DNA reads TGTGCCAGCAGTAAGGGACTGCAGTCCTATGGCTACACCTTC. Translated: CASSKGLQSYGYTF.

The genes are TRBV25-1 and TRBJ2-6; no reliable D call. Germline CDR1 and CDR2: MGHDK and SYGVNS. CDR3 length: 15 residues. With 6 bases removed from V and 0 bases from J, the gap between germline ends came to 9 bases. The CDR3 spells CASSETGSGANVLTF. The CDR3 DNA is TGTGCCAGCAGCGAGACGGGCTCTGGGGCCAACGTCCTGACTTTC.

The chain has TRBV2 and TRBJ2-3; 10 nucleotides align to TRBD2. With V trimmed by 4 bases and J by 1 base, 8 bases remained unmatched. Germline CDR1 is SNHLY and CDR2 is FYNNEI. CDR3 size: 17 residues. CDR3 in amino acids: CASSGASGGRRTDTQYF. CDR3 coding DNA: TGTGCCAGCAGTGGGGCTAGCGGGGGCCGGCGCACAGATACGCAGTATTTT.

The V and J genes are TRBV28 and TRBJ1-1; TRBD1 might be the D (6 bases). Between the trimmed V and J ends, which lost 8 bases and 3 bases, there was a span of 10 bases. CDR1 and CDR2 from the germline V gene are MDHEN and SYDVKM. The CDR3 runs 12 residues. The CDR3 nucleotides read TGTGCCAGCGGAACAGGGTACACTGAAGCTTTCTTT. This translates into CASGTGYTEAFF.

The genes are TRBV30 and TRBJ1-1, with 8 positions matching TRBD1. Germline values: CDR1 GTSNPN, CDR2 SVGIG (reference sequence). Trimming at V came to 1 base and at J to 5 bases, leaving 9 bases not matched to a gene. This CDR3 region has 15 residues. The CDR3 spells CAWSGETGVRTEAFF. The CDR3 region has the DNA TGTGCCTGGAGTGGAGAGACAGGGGTTCGAACTGAAGCTTTCTTT.

This chain uses TRBV11-1 with TRBJ1-2; 8 bases are shared with TRBD1. This CDR3 region has 14 residues. Per germline, CDR1 SGHAT and CDR2 FQDESV (reference sequence). Trimming took 5 bases from V and 8 from J; bases not matched to a gene: 10. The chain's CDR3 is CASSRRTGRDGYTF. CDR3 nucleotide sequence: TGTGCCAGCAGCCGACGGACAGGGCGGGACGGCTACACCTTC.

The V call is TRBV5-8, the J call TRBJ1-2; 9 nucleotides align to TRBD1. Germline V CDR1 and CDR2: SGHTS, YDEGEE. J lost 8 bases, V lost 3 bases, and 11 bases had no gene match. The CDR3 totals 15 residues. The CDR3 DNA is TGTGCCAGCAGCTCGGAAACAGGGGGCGCGGGCGGCTACACCTTC. Residues: CASSSETGGAGGYTF. The full variable domain, its missing parts supplied by reference TRBV5-8 and TRBJ1-2, is EAGVTQSPTHLIKTRGQQATLRCSPISGHTSVYWYQQALGLGLQFLLWYDEGEERNRGNFPPRFSGRQFPNYSSELNVNALELEDSALYLCASSSETGGAGGYTFGSGTRLTVV.

V gene TRBV28 combines with J gene TRBJ2-3; the match to TRBD1 covers 9 bases. V was pared by 5 bases and J by 4 bases, with 4 bases of the junction left unmatched. Per germline, CDR1 MDHEN and CDR2 SYDVKM. CDR3 size: 14 residues. The CDR3 sequence: CASSGQGLSDTQYF. CDR3 sequence (DNA): TGTGCCAGCAGTGGACAGGGGTTATCAGATACGCAGTATTTT.

The gene calls are TRBV7-6 and TRBJ2-1; the D gene is possibly TRBD1 (5 bases). Trimming stripped 4 bases from V and 5 bases from J, with 15 bases between. Germline V gene data show CDR1 as SGHVS and CDR2 as FNYEAQ. The length of the CDR3 is 15 residues. CDR3 protein: CASSSQGRRDNEQFF. DNA for the CDR3: TGTGCCAGCAGCTCTCAGGGAAGACGGGACAATGAGCAGTTCTTC.

The CDR3 sequence: CASSPGVGGPYNEQFF. CDR3 bases: TGCGCCAGCAGCCCGGGGGTCGGGGGTCCCTACAATGAGCAGTTCTTC. The J gene is TRBJ2-1, the V gene TRBV5-1; maybe TRBD2 (6 bases). This CDR3 comprises 16 residues. Germline-derived CDR1 and CDR2 are SGHRS and YFSETQ. V lost 4 bases, J lost 2 bases, and 16 bases lay in between.

V and J are TRBV7-9 and TRBJ1-2, with 7 bases identical to TRBD1. CDR3 length equals 18 residues. Unmatched junction bases numbered 18, after V lost 0 bases and J lost 8 bases. Germline CDR1 SEHNR, CDR2 FQNEAQ (reference sequence). Written as DNA, the CDR3 is TGTGCCAGCAGCTTAGCTCCCTTGGACAGGCGTACCGAACGGGGCTACACCTTC. Amino acids: CASSLAPLDRRTERGYTF.

The J gene is TRBJ1-1, the V gene TRBV2, with TRBD1 identical over 8 bases. The germline gives CDR1 SNHLY, CDR2 FYNNEI. The CDR3 extends over 14 amino acids. With V trimmed by 11 bases and J by 4 bases, 12 bases remained unmatched. This chain's CDR3 is CAGYTPGGGTEAFF. In DNA, the CDR3 is TGTGCCGGTTATACTCCAGGGGGCGGCACTGAAGCTTTCTTT.

This sequence joins TRBV10-2 and TRBJ1-2, with D unclear. CDR3 length: 14 amino acids. Trimming shortened V by 7 bases and J by 4 bases, and 16 bases separated the two germline ends. Germline assignment: CDR1 WSHSY and CDR2 SAAADI. The CDR3 bases are TGCGCCAGCATGGGCGTCCCGGCGGGCTATGGCTACACCTTC. This codes for CASMGVPAGYGYTF.

The chain has TRBV2 and TRBJ1-2; D gene unclear. Trimming took 5 bases from V and 3 from J, leaving 7 bases between them. This CDR3 contains 12 residues. CDR1 and CDR2 from the germline V gene are SNHLY and FYNNEI. The CDR3 coding sequence is TGTGCCAGCAGTTTCTACGACTATGGCTACACCTTC. As protein: CASSFYDYGYTF.

A few counts support this clone. V and J are TRBV14 and TRBJ2-7; 10 nucleotides align to TRBD1. Per the germline V gene, CDR1 is SGHDN and CDR2 is FVKESK. V shed 1 base and J 5 bases; nucleotides not matched to a gene: 8. The CDR3 loop spans 16 amino acids. In DNA, the CDR3 is TGTGCCAGCAGCCAAGGGAGACAGGGGGCGCGGAACGAGCAGTACTTC. Its translation: CASSQGRQGARNEQYF.

The J gene is TRBJ1-4, the V gene TRBV6-5; D is undetermined. This CDR3 has 13 residues. V dropped 6 bases and J dropped 4 bases, with 9 bases sitting between them. In germline, CDR1 is MNHEY, CDR2 SVGAGI. CDR3 sequence reads: CASRLSGNEKLFF. The CDR3 DNA reads as TGTGCCAGCAGACTCAGCGGTAATGAAAAACTGTTTTTT.

The V call is TRBV2, the J call TRBJ1-2; D is perhaps TRBD1 (5 bases). V shed 6 bases and J shed 7 bases, with 18 bases lying between them. Per the germline V gene, CDR1 is SNHLY and CDR2 is FYNNEI. The CDR3 sequence is 14 residues long. DNA for the CDR3: TGTGCCAGCAGCCTCCAACGGGGGATGTCTGGCTACACCTTC. Translating it yields CASSLQRGMSGYTF.

The genes are TRBV5-5 and TRBJ2-1, with 11 bases fitting TRBD2. The CDR3 is 17 amino acids. V was pared by 5 bases and J by 15 bases, with 22 bases of the junction left unmatched. The germline V gene encodes CDR1 SGHKS and CDR2 YYEKEE (reference sequence). CDR3 region: CASSPGGGVGTSGPRFF. CDR3 coding DNA: TGTGCCAGCAGTCCCGGGGGAGGAGTGGGGACTAGCGGCCCCCGGTTCTTC.

The chain employs TRBV5-1 and TRBJ2-1; 9 bases align to TRBD2. Per the germline V gene, CDR1 is SGHRS and CDR2 is YFSETQ. The ends lost 0 bases at V and 11 bases at J; junction bases unmatched: 3. This CDR3 region has 13 residues. In DNA, the CDR3 is TGCGCCAGCAGCTTGGATACTAGCGGGCAGCAGTTCTTC. As protein: CASSLDTSGQQFF.

A remark on this clone: Other DNA sequences in the sample encode the same CDR3. V usage is TRBV5-1 and J usage is TRBJ2-3; D is possibly TRBD2 (6 bases). V lost 5 bases and J 3 bases, leaving 13 bases between the germline ends. This CDR3 has 14 residues. Germline V lookup: CDR1 SGHRS, CDR2 YFSETQ. The CDR3 nucleotides are TGCGCCAGCAGGCGAGAGGGAGGAACAGATACGCAGTATTTT. It encodes CASRREGGTDTQYF. The variable domain in full, completed from reference TRBV5-1 and TRBJ2-3, reads KAGVTQTPRYLIKTRGQQVTLSCSPISGHRSVSWYQQTPGQGLQFLFEYFSETQRNKGNFPGRFSGRQFSNSRSEMNVSTLELGDSALYLCASRREGGTDTQYFGPGTRLTVL.

The rearrangement joins TRBV6-5 to TRBJ1-2; D is possibly TRBD1 (6 bases). The CDR3 covers 15 residues. The germline V and J ends were trimmed by 7 bases and 5 bases, with 20 bases remaining between them. Germline V gene lookup returns CDR1 MNHEY and CDR2 SVGAGI. As DNA, the CDR3 is TGTGCCAGCACTAATTCGAGGACAGCCGGTTATGGCTACACCTTC. As protein: CASTNSRTAGYGYTF.